Sequencing of this TCR beta chain was carried out in a study of shared clonotypes between healthy human individuals. The CDR3 length is 16 residues. Between the trimmed V and J ends, which lost 3 bases and 8 bases, there was a span of 23 bases. The germline V gene encodes CDR1 SGDLS and CDR2 YYNGEE. TCRdb's table, derived via immunoSEQ multiplex PCR, lists solely in-frame clones and lacks some. The table records 2 million to 2.5 million clones, roughly 95% of them present only once. This clonotype originated in a man younger than 35 in good health. Source material: naive CD4+ T cells sorted from blood. Subset noted: CD45RA+ positively selected. The chain uses TRBV9 and TRBJ1-2, with D tentatively TRBD1 (6 bases). The CDR3 protein is CASSAAGTPNVGGYTF. Here the CDR3 DNA reads TGTGCCAGCAGCGCCGCCGGGACACCAAATGTTGGAGGCTACACCTTC.